The source of this T cell receptor (beta chain) is a study of glioma-infiltrating T cells after dendritic cell vaccination. Study information: The vaccine used monocyte-derived dendritic cells pulsed overnight with autologous tumor lysate.

Noted time point: after dendritic cell vaccination, including at tumor progression/relapse. Assay: immunoSEQ multiplex PCR; the TCRdb copy retains only in-frame clones and omits some. The data contain over 90,000 clones, 80% of them singletons. The CDR3 covers 12 residues. The V and J ends lost 4 bases and 6 bases respectively, with 12 bases between them. The germline gives CDR1 GTSNPN, CDR2 SVGIG (reference sequence). This sequence was found in a human donor with glioblastoma. The rearrangement uses TRBV30 and TRBJ1-1; D ambiguous. The specimen was blood, collected after dendritic cell vaccination. The CDR3 sequence: CAWTAGYPEAFF. In nucleotides, the CDR3 is TGTGCCTGGACTGCGGGGTACCCTGAAGCTTTCTTT.